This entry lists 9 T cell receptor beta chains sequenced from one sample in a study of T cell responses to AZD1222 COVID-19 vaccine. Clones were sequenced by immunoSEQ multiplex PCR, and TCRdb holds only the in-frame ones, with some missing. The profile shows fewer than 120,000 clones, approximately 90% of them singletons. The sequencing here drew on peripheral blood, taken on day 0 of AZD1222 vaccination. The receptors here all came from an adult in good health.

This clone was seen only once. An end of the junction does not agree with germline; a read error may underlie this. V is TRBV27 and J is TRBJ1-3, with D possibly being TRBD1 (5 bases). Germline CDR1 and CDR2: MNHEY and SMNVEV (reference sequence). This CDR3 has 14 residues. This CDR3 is CASSPEGSGSTIYF. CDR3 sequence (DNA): TGTGCCAGCAGCCCCGAGGGGTCCGGAAGCACCATATATTTT.

CDR3 in DNA: TGTGCCAGTTATACAGGAGCAAGCTCCTACAATGAGCAGTTCTTC. This codes for CASYTGASSYNEQFF. The V call is TRBV28, the J call TRBJ2-1, with a weak D call TRBD1 (5 bases). The CDR3 totals 15 residues. The germline V gene encodes CDR1 MDHEN and CDR2 SYDVKM. Trimming stripped 9 bases from V and 0 bases from J, with 15 bases between.

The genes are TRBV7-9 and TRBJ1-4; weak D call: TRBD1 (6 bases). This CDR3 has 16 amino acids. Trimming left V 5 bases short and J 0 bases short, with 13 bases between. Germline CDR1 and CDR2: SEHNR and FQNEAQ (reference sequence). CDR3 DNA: TGTGCCAGCAGCGACGGGACACTTGCAACTAATGAAAAACTGTTTTTT. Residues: CASSDGTLATNEKLFF.

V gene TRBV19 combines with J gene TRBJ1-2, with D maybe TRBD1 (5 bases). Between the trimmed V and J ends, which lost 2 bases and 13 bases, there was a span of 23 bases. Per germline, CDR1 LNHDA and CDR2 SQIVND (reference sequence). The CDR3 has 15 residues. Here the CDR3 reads CASSINRDGALSGTF. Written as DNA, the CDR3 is TGTGCCAGTAGTATAAACCGGGACGGTGCCCTATCCGGCACCTTC.

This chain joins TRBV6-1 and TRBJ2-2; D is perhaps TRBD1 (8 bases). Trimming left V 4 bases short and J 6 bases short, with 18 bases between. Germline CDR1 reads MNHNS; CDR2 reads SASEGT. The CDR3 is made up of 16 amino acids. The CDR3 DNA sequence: TGTGCCAGCAGTGTTTATTGGACAGGGAGGGCCGGGGAGCTGTTTTTT. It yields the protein CASSVYWTGRAGELFF.

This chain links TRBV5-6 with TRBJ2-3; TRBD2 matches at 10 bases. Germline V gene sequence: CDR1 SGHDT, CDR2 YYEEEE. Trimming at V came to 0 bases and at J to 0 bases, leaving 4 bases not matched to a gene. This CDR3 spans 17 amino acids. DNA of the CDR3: TGTGCCAGCAGCTTGGTCCTAGCGGGGGTGAGCACAGATACGCAGTATTTT. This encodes CASSLVLAGVSTDTQYF.

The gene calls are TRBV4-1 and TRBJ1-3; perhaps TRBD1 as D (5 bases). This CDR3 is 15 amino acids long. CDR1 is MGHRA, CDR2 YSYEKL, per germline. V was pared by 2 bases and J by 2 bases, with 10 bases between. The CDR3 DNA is TGCGCCAGCAGCCAAAACAAGGGACCTGGAAACACCATATATTTT. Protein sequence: CASSQNKGPGNTIYF.

CDR3 sequence: CASTEDSADYGYTF. Here the CDR3 DNA reads TGCGCCAGCACAGAGGACAGTGCTGACTATGGCTACACCTTC. The V gene is TRBV10-2, the J gene TRBJ1-2, with TRBD1 as a possible D gene (6 bases). V lost 7 bases, J lost 3 bases, and 15 bases lay in between. The germline gives CDR1 WSHSY, CDR2 SAAADI. The CDR3 extends over 14 amino acids.

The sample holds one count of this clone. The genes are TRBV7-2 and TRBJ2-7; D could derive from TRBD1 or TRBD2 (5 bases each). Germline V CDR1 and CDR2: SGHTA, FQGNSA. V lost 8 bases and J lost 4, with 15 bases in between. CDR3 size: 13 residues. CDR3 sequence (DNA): TGTGCCAGCTGCCTCGGGACGGGGTACGAGCAGTACTTC. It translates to CASCLGTGYEQYF. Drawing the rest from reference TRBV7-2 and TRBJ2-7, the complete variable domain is GAGVSQSPSNKVTEKGKDVELRCDPISGHTALYWYRQSLGQGLEFLIYFQGNSAPDKSGLPSDRFSAERTGGSVSTLTIQRTQQEDSAVYLCASCLGTGYEQYFGPGTRLTVT.